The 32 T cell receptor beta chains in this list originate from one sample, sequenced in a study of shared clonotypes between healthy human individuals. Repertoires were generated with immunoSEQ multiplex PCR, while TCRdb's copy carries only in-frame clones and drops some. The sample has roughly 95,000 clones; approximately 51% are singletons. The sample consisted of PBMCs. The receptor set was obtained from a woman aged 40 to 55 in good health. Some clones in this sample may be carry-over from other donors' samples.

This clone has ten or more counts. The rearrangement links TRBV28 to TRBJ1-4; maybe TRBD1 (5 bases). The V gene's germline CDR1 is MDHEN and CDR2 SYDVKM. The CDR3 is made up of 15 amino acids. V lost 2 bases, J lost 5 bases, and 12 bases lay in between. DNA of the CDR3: TGTGCCAGCAGTTTAGTGACAGCCCCAAATGAAAAACTGTTTTTT. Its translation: CASSLVTAPNEKLFF.

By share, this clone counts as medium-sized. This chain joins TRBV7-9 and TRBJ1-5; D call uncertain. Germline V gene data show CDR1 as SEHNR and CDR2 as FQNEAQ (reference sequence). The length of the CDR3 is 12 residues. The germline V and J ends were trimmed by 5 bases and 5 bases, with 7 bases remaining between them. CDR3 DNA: TGTGCCAGCAGCCGGACTGATCAGCCCCAGCATTTT. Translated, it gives CASSRTDQPQHF.

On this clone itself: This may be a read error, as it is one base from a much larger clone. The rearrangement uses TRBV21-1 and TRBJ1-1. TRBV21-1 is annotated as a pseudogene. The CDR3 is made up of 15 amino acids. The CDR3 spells CASSEAVRQNTEAFF. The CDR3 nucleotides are TGTGCCAGCAGCGAAGCGGTACGGCAGAACACTGAAGCTTTCTTT.

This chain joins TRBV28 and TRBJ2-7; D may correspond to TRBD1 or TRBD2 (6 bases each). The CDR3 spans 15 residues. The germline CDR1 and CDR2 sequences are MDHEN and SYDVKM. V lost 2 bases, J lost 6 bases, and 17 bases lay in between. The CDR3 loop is CASSLPGRRGSEQYF. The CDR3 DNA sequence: TGTGCCAGCAGTTTACCCGGCAGGAGGGGGAGCGAGCAGTACTTC.

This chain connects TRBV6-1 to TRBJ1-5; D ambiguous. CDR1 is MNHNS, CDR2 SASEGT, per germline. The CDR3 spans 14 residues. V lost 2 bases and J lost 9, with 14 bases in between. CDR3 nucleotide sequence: TGTGCCAGCAGTGAAACAGTATACGTCGGGCCCCAGCATTTT. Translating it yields CASSETVYVGPQHF.

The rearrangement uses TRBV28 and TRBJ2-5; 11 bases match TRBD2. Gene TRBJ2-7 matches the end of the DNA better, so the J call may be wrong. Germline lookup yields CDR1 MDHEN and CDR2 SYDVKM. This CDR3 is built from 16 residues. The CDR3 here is CASSSLAGGPIYEQYF. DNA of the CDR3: TGTGCCAGCAGTTCCTTAGCGGGAGGGCCTATTTACGAGCAGTACTTC.

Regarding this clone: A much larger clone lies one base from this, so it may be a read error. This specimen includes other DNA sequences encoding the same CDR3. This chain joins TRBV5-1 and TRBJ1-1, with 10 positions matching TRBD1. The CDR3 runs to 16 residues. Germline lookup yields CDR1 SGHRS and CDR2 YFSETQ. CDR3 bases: TGCGCCAGCAGCTTGGGGACAGGGGGTTTGATCACTGAGGCTTTCTTT. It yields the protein CASSLGTGGLITEAFF.

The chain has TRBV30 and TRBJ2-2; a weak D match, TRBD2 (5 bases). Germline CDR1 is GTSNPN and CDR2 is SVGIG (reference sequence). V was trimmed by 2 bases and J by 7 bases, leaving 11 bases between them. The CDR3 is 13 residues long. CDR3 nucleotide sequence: TGTGCCTGGAGTTTAGGGAGTAACGGGGAGCTGTTTTTT. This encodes CAWSLGSNGELFF.

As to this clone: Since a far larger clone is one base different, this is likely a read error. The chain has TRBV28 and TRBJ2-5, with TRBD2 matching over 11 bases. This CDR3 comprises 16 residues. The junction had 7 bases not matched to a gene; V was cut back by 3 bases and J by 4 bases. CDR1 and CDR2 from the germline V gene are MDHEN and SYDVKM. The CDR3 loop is CASSLASGRLGETQYF. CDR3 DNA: TGTGCCAGCAGTTTGGCTAGCGGGAGGTTGGGAGAGACCCAGTACTTC. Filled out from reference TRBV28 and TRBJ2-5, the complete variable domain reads DVKVTQSSRYLVKRTGEKVFLECVQDMDHENMFWYRQDPGLGLRLIYFSYDVKMKEKGDIPEGYSVSREKKERFSLILESASTNQTSMYLCASSLASGRLGETQYFGPGTRLLVL.

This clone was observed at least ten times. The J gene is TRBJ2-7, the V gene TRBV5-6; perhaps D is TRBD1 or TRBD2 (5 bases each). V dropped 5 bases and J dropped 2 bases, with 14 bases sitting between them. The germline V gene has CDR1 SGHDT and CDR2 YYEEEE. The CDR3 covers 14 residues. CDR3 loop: CASSPGDGTYEQYF. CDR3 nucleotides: TGTGCCAGCAGTCCCGGGGACGGTACCTACGAGCAGTACTTC.

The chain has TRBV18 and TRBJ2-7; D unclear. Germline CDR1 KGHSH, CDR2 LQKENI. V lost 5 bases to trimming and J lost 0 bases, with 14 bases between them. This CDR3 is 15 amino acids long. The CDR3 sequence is CASSASADSSYEQYF. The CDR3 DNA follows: TGTGCCAGCTCAGCATCGGCCGATAGCTCCTACGAGCAGTACTTC.

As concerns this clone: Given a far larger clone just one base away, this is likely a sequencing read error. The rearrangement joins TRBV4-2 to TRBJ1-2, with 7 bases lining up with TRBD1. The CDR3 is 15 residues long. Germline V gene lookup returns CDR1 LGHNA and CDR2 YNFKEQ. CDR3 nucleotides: TGTGCCAGCAGCCAACCAGACAGGGAGGTCGTTGGCTCCACCTTC. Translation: CASSQPDREVVGSTF.

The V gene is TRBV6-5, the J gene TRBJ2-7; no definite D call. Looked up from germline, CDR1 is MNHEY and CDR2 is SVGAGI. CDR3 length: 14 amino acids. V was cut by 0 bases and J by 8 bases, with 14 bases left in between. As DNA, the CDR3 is TGTGCCAGCAGTTACTCGGCCGGCACTTGGCAGCAGTACTTC. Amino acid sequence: CASSYSAGTWQQYF.

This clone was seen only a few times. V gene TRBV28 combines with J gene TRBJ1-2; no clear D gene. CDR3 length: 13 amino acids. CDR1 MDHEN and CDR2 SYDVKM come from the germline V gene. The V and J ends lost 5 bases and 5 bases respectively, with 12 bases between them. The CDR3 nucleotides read TGTGCCAGCAGTGATCCAGCTCGGTATGGCTACACCTTC. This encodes CASSDPARYGYTF.

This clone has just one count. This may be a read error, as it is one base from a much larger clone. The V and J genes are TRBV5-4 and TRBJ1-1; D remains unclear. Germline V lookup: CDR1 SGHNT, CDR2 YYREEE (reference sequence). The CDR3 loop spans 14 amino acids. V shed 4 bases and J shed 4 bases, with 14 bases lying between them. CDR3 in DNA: TGTGCCAGCAGCAATATCGCGGCTGGCACTGAAGCTTTCTTT. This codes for CASSNIAAGTEAFF.

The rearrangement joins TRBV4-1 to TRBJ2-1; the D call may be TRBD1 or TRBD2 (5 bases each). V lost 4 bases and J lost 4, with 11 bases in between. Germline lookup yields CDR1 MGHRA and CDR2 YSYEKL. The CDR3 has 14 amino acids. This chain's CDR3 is CASSPTWGYNEQFF. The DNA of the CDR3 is TGCGCCAGCAGCCCAACGTGGGGGTACAATGAGCAGTTCTTC.

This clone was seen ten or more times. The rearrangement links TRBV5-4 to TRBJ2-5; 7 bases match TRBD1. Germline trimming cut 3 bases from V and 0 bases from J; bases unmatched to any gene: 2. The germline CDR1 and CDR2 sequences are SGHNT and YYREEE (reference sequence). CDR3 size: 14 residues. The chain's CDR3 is CASSWDSYQETQYF. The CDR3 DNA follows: TGTGCCAGCAGCTGGGACAGCTACCAAGAGACCCAGTACTTC.

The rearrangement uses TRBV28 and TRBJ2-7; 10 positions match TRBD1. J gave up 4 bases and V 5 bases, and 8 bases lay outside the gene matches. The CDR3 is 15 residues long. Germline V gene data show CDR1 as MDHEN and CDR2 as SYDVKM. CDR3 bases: TGTGCCAGCAGTCCGGGACAGGGGAAGGTTTACGAGCAGTACTTC. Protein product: CASSPGQGKVYEQYF. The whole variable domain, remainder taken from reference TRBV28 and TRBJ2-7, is DVKVTQSSRYLVKRTGEKVFLECVQDMDHENMFWYRQDPGLGLRLIYFSYDVKMKEKGDIPEGYSVSREKKERFSLILESASTNQTSMYLCASSPGQGKVYEQYFGPGTRLTVT.

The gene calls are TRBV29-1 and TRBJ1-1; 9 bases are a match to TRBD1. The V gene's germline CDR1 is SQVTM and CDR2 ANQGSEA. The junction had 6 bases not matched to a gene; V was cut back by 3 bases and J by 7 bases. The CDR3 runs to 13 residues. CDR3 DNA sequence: TGCAGCGTTGATACAGGGGGCGCGGGTGAAGCTTTCTTT. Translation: CSVDTGGAGEAFF.

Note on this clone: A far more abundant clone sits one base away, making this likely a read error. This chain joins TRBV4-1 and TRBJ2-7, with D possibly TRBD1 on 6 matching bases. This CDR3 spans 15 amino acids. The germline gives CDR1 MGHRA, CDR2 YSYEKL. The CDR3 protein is CASSQDTGQNYEQCF. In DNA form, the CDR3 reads TGCGCCAGCAGCCAAGATACGGGACAAAACTACGAGCAGTGCTTC.

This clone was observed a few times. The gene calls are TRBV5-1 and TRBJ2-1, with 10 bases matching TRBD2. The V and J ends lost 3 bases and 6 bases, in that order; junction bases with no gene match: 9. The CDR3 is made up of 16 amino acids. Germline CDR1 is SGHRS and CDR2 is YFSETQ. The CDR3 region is CASSSPGTSVGNEQFF. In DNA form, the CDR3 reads TGCGCCAGCAGCTCCCCCGGGACTAGCGTGGGCAATGAGCAGTTCTTC.

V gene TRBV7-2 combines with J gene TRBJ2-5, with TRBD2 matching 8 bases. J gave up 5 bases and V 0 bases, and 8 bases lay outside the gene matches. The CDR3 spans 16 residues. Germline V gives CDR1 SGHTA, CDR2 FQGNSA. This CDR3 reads CASSLAREAPGETQYF. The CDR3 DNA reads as TGTGCCAGCAGCTTAGCGCGGGAGGCTCCGGGGGAGACCCAGTACTTC.

The CDR3 nucleotides read TGCGCCAGCAGCTTGGACGGACAAAGCAACACCGGGGAGCTGTTTTTT. Its protein is CASSLDGQSNTGELFF. The V gene is TRBV5-1, the J gene TRBJ2-2; TRBD1 is a possible D gene (5 bases). Germline CDR1 reads SGHRS; CDR2 reads YFSETQ. This CDR3 has 16 residues. Trimming removed 0 bases from V and 2 bases from J, with 11 bases in between.

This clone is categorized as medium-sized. Here the CDR3 reads CASSLQGTEAFF. The CDR3 coding sequence is TGTGCCAGCAGTTTGCAGGGCACCGAAGCTTTCTTT. The gene calls are TRBV2 and TRBJ1-1; D is perhaps TRBD1 (5 bases). Trimming removed 5 bases at V and 8 bases at J, with 12 bases between. The CDR3 has 12 amino acids. Germline V gene sequence: CDR1 SNHLY, CDR2 FYNNEI. The whole variable domain, filled in from reference TRBV2 and TRBJ1-1, reads EPEVTQTPSHQVTQMGQEVILRCVPISNHLYFYWYRQILGQKVEFLVSFYNNEISEKSEIFDDQFSVERPDGSNFTLKIRSTKLEDSAMYFCASSLQGTEAFFGQGTRLTVV.

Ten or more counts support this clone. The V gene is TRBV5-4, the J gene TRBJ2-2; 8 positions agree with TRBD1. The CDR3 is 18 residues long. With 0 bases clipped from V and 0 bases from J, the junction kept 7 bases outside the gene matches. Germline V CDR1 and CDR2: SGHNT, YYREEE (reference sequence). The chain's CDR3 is CASSLGFGTGSNTGELFF. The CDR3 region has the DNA TGTGCCAGCAGCTTGGGGTTCGGGACAGGATCGAACACCGGGGAGCTGTTTTTT.

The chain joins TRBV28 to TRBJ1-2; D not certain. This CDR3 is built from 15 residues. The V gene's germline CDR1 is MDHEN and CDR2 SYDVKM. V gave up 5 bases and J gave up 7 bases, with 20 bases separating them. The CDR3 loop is CASSPLGTLRRGYTF. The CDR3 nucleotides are TGTGCCAGCAGTCCTCTGGGAACTCTCAGGCGTGGCTACACCTTC.

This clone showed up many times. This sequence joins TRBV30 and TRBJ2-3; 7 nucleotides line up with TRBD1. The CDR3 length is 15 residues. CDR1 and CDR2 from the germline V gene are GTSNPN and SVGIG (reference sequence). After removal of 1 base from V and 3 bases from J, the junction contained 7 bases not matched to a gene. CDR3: CAWSEGDSDTDTQYF. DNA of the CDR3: TGTGCCTGGAGTGAGGGGGACAGCGATACAGATACGCAGTATTTT. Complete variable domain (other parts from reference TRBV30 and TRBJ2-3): SQTIHQWPATLVQPVGSPLSLECTVEGTSNPNLYWYRQAAGRGLQLLFYSVGIGQISSEVPQNLSASRPQDRQFILSSKKLLLSDSGFYLCAWSEGDSDTDTQYFGPGTRLTVL.

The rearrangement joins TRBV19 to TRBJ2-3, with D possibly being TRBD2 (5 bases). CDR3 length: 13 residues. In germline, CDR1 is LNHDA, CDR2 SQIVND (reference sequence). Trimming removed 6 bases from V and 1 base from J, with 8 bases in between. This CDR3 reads CASRWTGTDTQYF. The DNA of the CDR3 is TGTGCCAGTAGATGGACTGGCACAGATACGCAGTATTTT.

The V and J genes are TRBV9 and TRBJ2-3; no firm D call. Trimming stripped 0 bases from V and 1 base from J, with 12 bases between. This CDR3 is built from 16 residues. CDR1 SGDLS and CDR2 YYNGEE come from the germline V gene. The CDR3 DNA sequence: TGTGCCAGCAGCGTAGGGTCAGCAACGCGCACAGATACGCAGTATTTT. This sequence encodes CASSVGSATRTDTQYF.

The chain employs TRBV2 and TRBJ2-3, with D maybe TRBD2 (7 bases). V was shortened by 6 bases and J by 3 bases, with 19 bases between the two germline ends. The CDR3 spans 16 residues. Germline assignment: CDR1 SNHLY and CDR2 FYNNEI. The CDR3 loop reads CASRRGGGEWTDTQYF. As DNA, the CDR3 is TGTGCCAGCAGGAGGGGGGGTGGCGAGTGGACAGATACGCAGTATTTT.

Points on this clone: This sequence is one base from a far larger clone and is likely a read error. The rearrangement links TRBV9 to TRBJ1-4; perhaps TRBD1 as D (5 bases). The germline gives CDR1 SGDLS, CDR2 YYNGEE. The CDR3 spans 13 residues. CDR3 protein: CASSRQTTEKLFF. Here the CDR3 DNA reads TGTGCCAGCAGCAGACAGACTACTGAAAAACTGTTTTTT.

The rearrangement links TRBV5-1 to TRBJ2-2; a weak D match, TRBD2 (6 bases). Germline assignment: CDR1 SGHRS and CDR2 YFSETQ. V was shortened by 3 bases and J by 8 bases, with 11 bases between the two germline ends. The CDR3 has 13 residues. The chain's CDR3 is CASSSLALGELFF. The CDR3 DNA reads TGCGCCAGCAGCTCCCTAGCGTTAGGGGAGCTGTTTTTT. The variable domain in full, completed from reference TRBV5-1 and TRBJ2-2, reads KAGVTQTPRYLIKTRGQQVTLSCSPISGHRSVSWYQQTPGQGLQFLFEYFSETQRNKGNFPGRFSGRQFSNSRSEMNVSTLELGDSALYLCASSSLALGELFFGEGSRLTVL.